A selection of T cell receptor beta chains follows, all from one sample in a study of cytomegalovirus exposure and HLA in healthy donors. Assay used: immunoSEQ multiplex PCR; TCRdb lists only in-frame clones, some missing. The sample lists hundreds of thousands of clones; about nine tenths were seen once. The specimen was PBMCs. The receptors here all came from a woman aged 25-40 years in good health and CMV-seronegative. The CDR3 runs from the conserved cysteine through the conserved F or W. The order of the fields is V gene, D gene, clone size, J gene, CDR3 protein, CDR3 DNA. The D gene is left open where the match is weak. Clone size, where shown, is once, few, many, or a class for clones that have expanded.

V gene: TRBV7-9; D gene: TRBD1; clone size: -; J gene: TRBJ2-3; CDR3 protein: CASSLGTGADTQYF; CDR3 DNA: TGTGCCAGCAGCTTAGGGACAGGGGCAGATACGCAGTATTTT
V gene: TRBV9; D gene: -; clone size: -; J gene: TRBJ2-7; CDR3 protein: CASSVAPSFYEQYF; CDR3 DNA: TGTGCCAGCAGCGTAGCCCCCAGTTTCTACGAGCAGTACTTC
V gene: TRBV2; D gene: TRBD1; clone size: once; J gene: TRBJ2-7; CDR3 protein: CASTIRTGNYEQYF; CDR3 DNA: TGTGCCAGCACTATAAGGACAGGGAACTACGAGCAGTACTTC
V gene: TRBV28; D gene: TRBD2; clone size: -; J gene: TRBJ2-7; CDR3 protein: CASSLLVSRGGESYEQYF; CDR3 DNA: TGTGCCAGCAGTTTATTGGTCTCCCGCGGGGGGGAATCCTACGAGCAGTACTTC
V gene: TRBV6-6; D gene: -; clone size: -; J gene: TRBJ1-1; CDR3 protein: CASSYSVGSEAFF; CDR3 DNA: TGTGCCAGCAGTTACTCAGTCGGGTCTGAAGCTTTCTTT
V gene: TRBV27; D gene: TRBD2; clone size: -; J gene: TRBJ2-1; CDR3 protein: CASSHSGRVSYNEQFF; CDR3 DNA: TGTGCCAGCAGTCATAGCGGGAGAGTCTCCTACAATGAGCAGTTCTTC
V gene: TRBV15; D gene: TRBD1; clone size: few; J gene: TRBJ1-2; CDR3 protein: CATSPDRGRGIGYTF; CDR3 DNA: TGTGCCACCAGCCCTGACAGGGGCCGTGGAATAGGCTACACCTTC
V gene: TRBV6-1; D gene: -; clone size: few; J gene: TRBJ2-3; CDR3 protein: CATKTGRGPDTQYF; CDR3 DNA: TGTGCCACAAAAACAGGGAGGGGGCCAGATACGCAGTATTTT
V gene: TRBV7-9; D gene: -; clone size: -; J gene: TRBJ2-1; CDR3 protein: CASSPFGAPSYNEQFF; CDR3 DNA: TGTGCCAGCAGCCCTTTTGGGGCGCCCTCCTACAATGAGCAGTTCTTC
V gene: TRBV7-9; D gene: -; clone size: -; J gene: TRBJ2-7; CDR3 protein: CASSFFGRDDYEQYF; CDR3 DNA: TGTGCCAGCAGCTTTTTTGGCAGGGACGATTACGAGCAGTACTTC
V gene: TRBV7-9; D gene: TRBD2; clone size: -; J gene: TRBJ2-7; CDR3 protein: CASSSHPEELAFPYEQYF; CDR3 DNA: TGTGCCAGCAGCTCTCACCCTGAAGAACTAGCGTTCCCCTACGAGCAGTACTTC
V gene: TRBV19; D gene: TRBD2; clone size: -; J gene: TRBJ2-1; CDR3 protein: CASSIAASGLSSYNEQFF; CDR3 DNA: TGTGCCAGTAGTATAGCTGCTAGCGGCCTTAGCTCCTACAATGAGCAGTTCTTC
V gene: TRBV9; D gene: TRBD1; clone size: -; J gene: TRBJ2-1; CDR3 protein: CASSVGDRVTNEQFF; CDR3 DNA: TGTGCCAGCAGCGTGGGGGACAGGGTAACCAATGAGCAGTTCTTC
V gene: TRBV11-3; D gene: -; clone size: -; J gene: TRBJ2-7; CDR3 protein: CASSLESRGTKYF; CDR3 DNA: TGTGCCAGCAGCTTAGAGTCCCGCGGGACAAAGTACTTC
V gene: TRBV7-9; D gene: -; clone size: -; J gene: TRBJ1-4; CDR3 protein: CASSPTAGIEKLFF; CDR3 DNA: TGTGCCAGCAGCCCGACCGCAGGGATTGAAAAACTGTTTTTT
V gene: TRBV5-4; D gene: TRBD1; clone size: few; J gene: TRBJ2-7; CDR3 protein: CASSSGTGVTYEQYF; CDR3 DNA: TGTGCCAGCAGCTCAGGGACAGGGGTAACCTACGAGCAGTACTTC
V gene: TRBV6-1; D gene: TRBD1; clone size: once; J gene: TRBJ2-1; CDR3 protein: CASSARDRATYNEQFF; CDR3 DNA: TGTGCCAGCAGTGCCCGGGACAGGGCCACCTACAATGAGCAGTTCTTC